This T cell receptor beta chain was sequenced during a study of T cell responses to AZD1222 COVID-19 vaccine. The study, taken as a whole, reports: The donor group comprised mostly white British people and more females; the analysis possibly underestimated clonal diversity. Repertoire sampling was restricted to post-peak T cell response timepoints.

To note about this clone: Its antigen is as yet unknown.

Assay: immunoSEQ multiplex PCR; the TCRdb copy retains only in-frame clones and omits some. The data hold 200,000 to 250,000 clones, with roughly 94% observed a single time. Sequencing used peripheral blood, obtained 28 days after the second dose of the MenACWY control vaccine. The receptor was isolated from an adult who received the MenACWY meningococcal vaccine as a control.

Written as DNA, the CDR3 is TGTGCCAGCAGTGAAGGGCTAGCGATATACGAGCAGTACTTC. Protein sequence: CASSEGLAIYEQYF. The rearrangement joins TRBV6-1 to TRBJ2-7; tentatively, D is TRBD2 (6 bases). The V gene lost 1 base and the J gene lost 4 bases, with 11 bases spanning the gap. Looked up from germline, CDR1 is MNHNS and CDR2 is SASEGT. The CDR3 contains 14 residues.